This entry describes one T cell receptor beta chain. Study processing details: Estimation of nucleated cell counts relied on the amplification of reference gene primers. The assay was immunoSEQ multiplex PCR, and TCRdb's table has in-frame clones only and misses some. D and trimming come from the DNA, and the V and J calls and clone size come from that table. The sample includes roughly 250,000 clones, roughly 86% of them seen just once. This specimen belongs to a study of blood T cell repertoires in COVID-19. Whole-study context: The samples span acute and convalescent COVID-19 from the United States, Italy and Spain. In each case, the material was cDNA or gDNA derived from T cells, B-cell-depleted T cells, or PBMCs.

Germline V gene sequence: CDR1 SGHVS, CDR2 FQNEAQ. There are 19 residues in the CDR3. Germline trimming cut 1 base from V and 5 bases from J; bases unmatched to any gene: 14. This chain connects TRBV7-8 to TRBJ2-1; 10 bases are a match to TRBD2. This clonotype was obtained from a woman aged 25 to 45 with acute or convalescent COVID-19. Specimen: peripheral blood. The CDR3 coding sequence is TGTGCCAGCAGCTTAGTGATCGCCGGGACTAGCGCGAAGGACAATGAGCAGTTCTTC. It encodes CASSLVIAGTSAKDNEQFF.